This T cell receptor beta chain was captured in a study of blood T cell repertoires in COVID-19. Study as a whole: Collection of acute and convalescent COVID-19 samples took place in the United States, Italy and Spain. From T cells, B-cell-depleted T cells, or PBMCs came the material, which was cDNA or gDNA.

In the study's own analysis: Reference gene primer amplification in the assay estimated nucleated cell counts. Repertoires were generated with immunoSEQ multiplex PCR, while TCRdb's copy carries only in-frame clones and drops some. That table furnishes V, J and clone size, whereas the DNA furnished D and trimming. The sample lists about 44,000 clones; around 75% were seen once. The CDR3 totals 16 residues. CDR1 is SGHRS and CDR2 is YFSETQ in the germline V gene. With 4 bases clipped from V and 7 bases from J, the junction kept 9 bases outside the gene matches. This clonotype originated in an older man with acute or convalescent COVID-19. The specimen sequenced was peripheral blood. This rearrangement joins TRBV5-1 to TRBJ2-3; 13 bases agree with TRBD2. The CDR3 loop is CASSERQTSGRHTQYF. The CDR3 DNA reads TGCGCCAGCAGCGAACGTCAGACTAGCGGGAGGCATACGCAGTATTTT.